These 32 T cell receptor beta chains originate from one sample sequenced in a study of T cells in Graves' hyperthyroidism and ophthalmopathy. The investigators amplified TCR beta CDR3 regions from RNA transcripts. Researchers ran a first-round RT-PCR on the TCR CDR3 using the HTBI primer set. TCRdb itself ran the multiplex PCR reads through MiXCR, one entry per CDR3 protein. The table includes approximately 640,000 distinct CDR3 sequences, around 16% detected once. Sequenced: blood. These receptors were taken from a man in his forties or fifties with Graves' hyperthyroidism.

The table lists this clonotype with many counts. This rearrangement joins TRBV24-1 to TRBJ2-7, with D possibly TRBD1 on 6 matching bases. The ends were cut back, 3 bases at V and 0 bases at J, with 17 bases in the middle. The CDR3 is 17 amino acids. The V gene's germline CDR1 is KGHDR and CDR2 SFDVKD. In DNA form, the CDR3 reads TGTGCCACCAGTGATGGGACGGCAGGGGCTCCCTCCTACGAGCAGTACTTC. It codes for CATSDGTAGAPSYEQYF.

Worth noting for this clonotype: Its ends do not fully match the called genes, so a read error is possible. The CDR3 nucleotides are TGTGCCAACAGCCAAGAGGGACTAGCGGGGACCTACGAGCAGTACTTC. This encodes CANSQEGLAGTYEQYF. The chain combines TRBV3-1 with TRBJ2-7, with 13 positions matching TRBD2. This CDR3 comprises 16 residues. Germline CDR1 and CDR2: LGHDT and YNNKEL (reference sequence).

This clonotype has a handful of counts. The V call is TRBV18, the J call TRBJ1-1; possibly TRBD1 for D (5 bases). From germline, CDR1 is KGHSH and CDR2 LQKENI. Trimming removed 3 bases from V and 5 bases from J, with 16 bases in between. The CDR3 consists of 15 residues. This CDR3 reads CASSPRGTLGTEAFF. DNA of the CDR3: TGTGCCAGCTCACCCCGCGGGACTTTGGGGACTGAAGCTTTCTTT.

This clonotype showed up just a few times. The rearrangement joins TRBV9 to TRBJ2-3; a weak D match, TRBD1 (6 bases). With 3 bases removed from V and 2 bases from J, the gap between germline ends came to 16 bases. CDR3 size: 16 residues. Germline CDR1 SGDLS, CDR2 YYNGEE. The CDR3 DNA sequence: TGTGCCAGCAGCGCGATTACAGGGATGGTCACAGATACGCAGTATTTT. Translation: CASSAITGMVTDTQYF.

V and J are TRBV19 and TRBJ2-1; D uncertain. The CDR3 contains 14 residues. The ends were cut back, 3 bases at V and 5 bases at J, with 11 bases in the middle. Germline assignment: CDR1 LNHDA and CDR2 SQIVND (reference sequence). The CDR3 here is CASSIRKVDNEQFF. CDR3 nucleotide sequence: TGTGCCAGTAGTATTAGGAAGGTGGACAATGAGCAGTTCTTC.

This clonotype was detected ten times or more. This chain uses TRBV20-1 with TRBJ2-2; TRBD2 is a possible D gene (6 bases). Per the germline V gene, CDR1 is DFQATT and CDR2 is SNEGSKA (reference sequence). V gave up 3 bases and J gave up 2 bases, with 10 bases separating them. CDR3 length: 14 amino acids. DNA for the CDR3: TGCAGTGCTAGGGCGGGGATAAACACCGGGGAGCTGTTTTTT. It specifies CSARAGINTGELFF.

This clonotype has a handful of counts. CDR3 sequence reads: CASSRSRDTEAFF. CDR3 DNA sequence: TGTGCCAGCTCCCGGTCGAGGGACACTGAAGCTTTCTTT. The J gene is TRBJ1-1, the V gene TRBV18, with unresolved D. Germline-derived CDR1 and CDR2 are KGHSH and LQKENI. The CDR3 length is 13 residues. Trimming shortened V by 6 bases and J by 3 bases, and 11 bases separated the two germline ends.

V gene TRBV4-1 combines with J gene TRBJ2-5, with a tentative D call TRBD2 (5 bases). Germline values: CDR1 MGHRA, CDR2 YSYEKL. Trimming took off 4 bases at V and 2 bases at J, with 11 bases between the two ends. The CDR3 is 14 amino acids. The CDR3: CASSPEGGQETQYF. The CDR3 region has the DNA TGCGCCAGCAGCCCCGAGGGCGGGCAAGAGACCCAGTACTTC.

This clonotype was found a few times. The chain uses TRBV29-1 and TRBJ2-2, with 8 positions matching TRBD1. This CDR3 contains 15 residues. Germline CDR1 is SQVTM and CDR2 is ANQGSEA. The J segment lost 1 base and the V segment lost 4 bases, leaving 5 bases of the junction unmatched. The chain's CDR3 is CSVVGGQGNTGELFF. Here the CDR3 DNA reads TGCAGCGTTGTGGGAGGACAGGGGAACACCGGGGAGCTGTTTTTT.

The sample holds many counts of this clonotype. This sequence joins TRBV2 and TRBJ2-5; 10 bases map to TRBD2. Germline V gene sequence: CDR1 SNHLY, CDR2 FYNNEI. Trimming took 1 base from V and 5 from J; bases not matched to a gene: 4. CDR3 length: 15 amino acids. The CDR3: CASSEGLAGVETQYF. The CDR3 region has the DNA TGTGCCAGCAGTGAAGGGCTAGCGGGAGTCGAGACCCAGTACTTC.

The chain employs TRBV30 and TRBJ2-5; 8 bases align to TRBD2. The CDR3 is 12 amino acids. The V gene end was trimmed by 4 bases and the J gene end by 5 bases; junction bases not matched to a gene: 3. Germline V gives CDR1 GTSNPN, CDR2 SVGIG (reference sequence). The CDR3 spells CAWIAGTETQYF. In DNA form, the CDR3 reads TGTGCCTGGATAGCGGGGACGGAGACCCAGTACTTC. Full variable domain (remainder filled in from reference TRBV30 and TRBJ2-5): SQTIHQWPATLVQPVGSPLSLECTVEGTSNPNLYWYRQAAGRGLQLLFYSVGIGQISSEVPQNLSASRPQDRQFILSSKKLLLSDSGFYLCAWIAGTETQYFGPGTRLLVL.

The CDR3 is CASSLGRGLNQPQHF. CDR3 sequence (DNA): TGTGCCAGCAGCTTAGGCAGGGGGCTAAATCAGCCCCAGCATTTT. This chain joins TRBV7-2 and TRBJ1-5, with 8 bases fitting TRBD1. The length of the CDR3 is 15 residues. CDR1 and CDR2 from the germline V gene are SGHTA and FQGNSA. V lost 1 base to trimming and J lost 4 bases; unmatched junction nucleotides: 3.

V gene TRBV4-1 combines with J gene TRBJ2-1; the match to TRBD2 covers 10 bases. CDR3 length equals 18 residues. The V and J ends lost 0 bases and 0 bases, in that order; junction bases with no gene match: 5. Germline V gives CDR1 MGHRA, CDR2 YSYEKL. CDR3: CASSQDWSSGSSYNEQFF. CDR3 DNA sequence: TGCGCCAGCAGCCAAGATTGGTCTAGCGGGAGCTCCTACAATGAGCAGTTCTTC.

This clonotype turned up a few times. The CDR3 DNA follows: TGTGCCAGCAATAGCCTTCCGGGACAGGGGTTCCACGAGCAGTACTTC. The encoded protein is CASNSLPGQGFHEQYF. The V gene is TRBV27, the J gene TRBJ2-7, with 10 bases aligning to TRBD1. This CDR3 has 16 residues. Per germline, CDR1 MNHEY and CDR2 SMNVEV (reference sequence). The V and J ends lost 7 bases and 5 bases, in that order; junction bases with no gene match: 14.

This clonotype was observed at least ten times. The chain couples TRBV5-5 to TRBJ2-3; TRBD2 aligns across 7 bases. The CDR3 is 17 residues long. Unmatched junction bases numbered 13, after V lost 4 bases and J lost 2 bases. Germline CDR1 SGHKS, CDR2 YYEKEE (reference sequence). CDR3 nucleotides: TGTGCCAGCAGCCTGCGCTCTAGCGGAGCTATCACAGATACGCAGTATTTT. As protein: CASSLRSSGAITDTQYF.

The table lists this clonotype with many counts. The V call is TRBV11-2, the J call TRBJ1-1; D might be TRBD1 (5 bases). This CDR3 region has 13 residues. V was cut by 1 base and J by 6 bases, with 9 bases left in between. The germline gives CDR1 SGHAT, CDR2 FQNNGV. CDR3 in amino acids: CASSLVRDAEAFF. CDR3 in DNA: TGTGCCAGCAGCTTAGTCAGGGATGCTGAAGCTTTCTTT. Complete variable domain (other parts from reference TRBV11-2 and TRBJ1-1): EAGVAQSPRYKIIEKRQSVAFWCNPISGHATLYWYQQILGQGPKLLIQFQNNGVVDDSQLPKDRFSAERLKGVDSTLKIQPAKLEDSAVYLCASSLVRDAEAFFGQGTRLTVV.

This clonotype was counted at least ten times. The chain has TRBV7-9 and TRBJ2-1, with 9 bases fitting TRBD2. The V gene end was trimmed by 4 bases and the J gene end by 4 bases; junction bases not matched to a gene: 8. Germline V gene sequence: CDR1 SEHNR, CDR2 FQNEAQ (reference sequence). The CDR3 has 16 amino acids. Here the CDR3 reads CASSSLAGETYNEQFF. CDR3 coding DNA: TGTGCCAGCAGCTCTTTAGCGGGGGAGACATACAATGAGCAGTTCTTC.

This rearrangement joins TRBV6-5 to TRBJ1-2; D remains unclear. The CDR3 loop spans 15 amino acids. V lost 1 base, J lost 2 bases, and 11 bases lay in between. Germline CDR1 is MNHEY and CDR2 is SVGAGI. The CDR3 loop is CASSYLAGPNYGYTF. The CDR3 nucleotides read TGTGCCAGCAGTTACTTGGCCGGCCCGAACTATGGCTACACCTTC.

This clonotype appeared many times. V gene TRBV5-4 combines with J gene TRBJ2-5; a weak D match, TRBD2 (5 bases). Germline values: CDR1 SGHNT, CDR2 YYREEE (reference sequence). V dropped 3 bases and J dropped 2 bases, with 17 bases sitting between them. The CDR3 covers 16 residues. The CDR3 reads CASSSPGGLIQETQYF. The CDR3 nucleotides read TGTGCCAGCAGCTCCCCTGGCGGGCTCATTCAAGAGACCCAGTACTTC.

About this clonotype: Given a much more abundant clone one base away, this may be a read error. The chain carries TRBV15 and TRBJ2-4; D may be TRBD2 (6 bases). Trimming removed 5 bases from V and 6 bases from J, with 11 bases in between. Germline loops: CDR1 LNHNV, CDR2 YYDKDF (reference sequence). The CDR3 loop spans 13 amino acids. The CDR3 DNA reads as TGTGCCACCAGCTCCGGGAGTCTAAACATTCAGTACTTC. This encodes CATSSGSLNIQYF.

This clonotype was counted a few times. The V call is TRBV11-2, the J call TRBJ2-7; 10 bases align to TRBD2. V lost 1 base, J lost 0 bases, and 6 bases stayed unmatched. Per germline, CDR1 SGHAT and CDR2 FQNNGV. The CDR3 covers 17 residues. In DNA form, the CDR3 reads TGTGCCAGCAGCTTAGTTAGTACTAGCGGGATCTCCTACGAGCAGTACTTC. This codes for CASSLVSTSGISYEQYF. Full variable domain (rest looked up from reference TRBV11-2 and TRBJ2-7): EAGVAQSPRYKIIEKRQSVAFWCNPISGHATLYWYQQILGQGPKLLIQFQNNGVVDDSQLPKDRFSAERLKGVDSTLKIQPAKLEDSAVYLCASSLVSTSGISYEQYFGPGTRLTVT.

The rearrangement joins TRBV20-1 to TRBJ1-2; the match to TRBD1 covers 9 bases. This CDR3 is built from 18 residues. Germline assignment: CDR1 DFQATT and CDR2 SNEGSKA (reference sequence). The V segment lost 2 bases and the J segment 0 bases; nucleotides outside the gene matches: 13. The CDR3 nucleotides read TGCAGTGCTAGACCCCCGCCGGGACAGGGTACGACTAACTATGGCTACACCTTC. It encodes CSARPPPGQGTTNYGYTF.

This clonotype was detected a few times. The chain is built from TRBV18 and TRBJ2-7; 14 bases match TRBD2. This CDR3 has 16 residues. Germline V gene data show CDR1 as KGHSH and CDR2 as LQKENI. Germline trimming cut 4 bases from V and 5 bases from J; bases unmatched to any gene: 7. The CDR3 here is CASSRGLAGVLDEQYF. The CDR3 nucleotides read TGTGCCAGCTCACGGGGACTAGCGGGAGTATTGGACGAGCAGTACTTC.

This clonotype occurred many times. The CDR3 DNA is TGTGCCAGCGGGGGTCAGGGTAACCGCAATCAGCCCCAGCATTTT. This translates into CASGGQGNRNQPQHF. V usage is TRBV2 and J usage is TRBJ1-5; weak D call: TRBD1 (5 bases). The germline V gene has CDR1 SNHLY and CDR2 FYNNEI. The CDR3 is made up of 15 amino acids. V was pared by 8 bases and J by 2 bases, with 16 bases between.

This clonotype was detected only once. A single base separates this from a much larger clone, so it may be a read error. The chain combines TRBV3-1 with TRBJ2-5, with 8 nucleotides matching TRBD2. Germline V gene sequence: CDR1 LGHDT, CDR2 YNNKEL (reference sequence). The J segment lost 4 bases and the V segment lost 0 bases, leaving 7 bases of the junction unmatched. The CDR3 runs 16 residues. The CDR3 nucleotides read TGTGCCAGCAGCCAAGATTTCGGGGGGGCGAGAGAGACCCAGTACTTC. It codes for CASSQDFGGARETQYF.

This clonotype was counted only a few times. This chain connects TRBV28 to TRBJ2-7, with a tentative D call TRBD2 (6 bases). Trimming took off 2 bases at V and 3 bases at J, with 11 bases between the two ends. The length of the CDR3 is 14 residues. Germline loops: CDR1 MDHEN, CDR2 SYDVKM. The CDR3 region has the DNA TGTGCCAGCAGTTTAGCGGGACCGATCTACGAGCAGTACTTC. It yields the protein CASSLAGPIYEQYF. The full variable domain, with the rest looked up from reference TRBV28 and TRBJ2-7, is DVKVTQSSRYLVKRTGEKVFLECVQDMDHENMFWYRQDPGLGLRLIYFSYDVKMKEKGDIPEGYSVSREKKERFSLILESASTNQTSMYLCASSLAGPIYEQYFGPGTRLTVT.

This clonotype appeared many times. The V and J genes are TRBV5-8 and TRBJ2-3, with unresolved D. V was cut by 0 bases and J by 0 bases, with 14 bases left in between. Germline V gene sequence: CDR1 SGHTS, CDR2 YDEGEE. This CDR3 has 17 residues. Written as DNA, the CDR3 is TGTGCCAGCAGCTTGGCCTACTTGGCGGACAGCACAGATACGCAGTATTTT. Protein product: CASSLAYLADSTDTQYF.

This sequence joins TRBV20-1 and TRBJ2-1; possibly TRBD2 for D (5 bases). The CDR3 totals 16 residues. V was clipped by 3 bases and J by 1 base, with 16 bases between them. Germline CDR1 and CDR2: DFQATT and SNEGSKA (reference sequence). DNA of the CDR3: TGCAGTGCTAGTCCCTTCCGGGATTTGTCCTACAATGAGCAGTTCTTC. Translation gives CSASPFRDLSYNEQFF.

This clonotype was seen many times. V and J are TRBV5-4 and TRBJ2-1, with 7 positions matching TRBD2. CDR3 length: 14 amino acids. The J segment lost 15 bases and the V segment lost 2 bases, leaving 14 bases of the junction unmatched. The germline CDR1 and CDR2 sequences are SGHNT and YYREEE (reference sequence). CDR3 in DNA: TGTGCCAGCAGCTTCTCGCGGGAGCTAAGGGGTCCGTTCTTC. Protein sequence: CASSFSRELRGPFF.

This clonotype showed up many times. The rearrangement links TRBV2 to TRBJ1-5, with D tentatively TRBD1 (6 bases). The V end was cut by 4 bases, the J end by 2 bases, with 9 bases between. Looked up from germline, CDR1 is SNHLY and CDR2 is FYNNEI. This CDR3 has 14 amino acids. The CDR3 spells CASSGGGGNQPQHF. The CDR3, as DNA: TGTGCCAGCAGTGGGGGGGGCGGCAATCAGCCCCAGCATTTT. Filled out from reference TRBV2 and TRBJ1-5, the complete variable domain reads EPEVTQTPSHQVTQMGQEVILRCVPISNHLYFYWYRQILGQKVEFLVSFYNNEISEKSEIFDDQFSVERPDGSNFTLKIRSTKLEDSAMYFCASSGGGGNQPQHFGDGTRLSIL.

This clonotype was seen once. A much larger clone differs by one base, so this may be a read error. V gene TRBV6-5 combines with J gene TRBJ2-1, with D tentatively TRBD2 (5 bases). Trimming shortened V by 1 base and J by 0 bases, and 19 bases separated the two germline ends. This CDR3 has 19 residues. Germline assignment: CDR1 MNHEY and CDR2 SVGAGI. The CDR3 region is CASSYFATGPADSYNEQFF. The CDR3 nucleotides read TGTGCCAGCAGTTACTTCGCCACCGGCCCAGCGGACTCCTACAATGAGCAGTTCTTC.

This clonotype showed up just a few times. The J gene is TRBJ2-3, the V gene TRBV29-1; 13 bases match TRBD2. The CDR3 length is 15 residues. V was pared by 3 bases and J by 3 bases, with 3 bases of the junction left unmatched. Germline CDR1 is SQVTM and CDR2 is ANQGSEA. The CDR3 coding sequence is TGCAGCGTTGACCGGACTAGCGGGGGAACAGATACGCAGTATTTT. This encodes CSVDRTSGGTDTQYF.